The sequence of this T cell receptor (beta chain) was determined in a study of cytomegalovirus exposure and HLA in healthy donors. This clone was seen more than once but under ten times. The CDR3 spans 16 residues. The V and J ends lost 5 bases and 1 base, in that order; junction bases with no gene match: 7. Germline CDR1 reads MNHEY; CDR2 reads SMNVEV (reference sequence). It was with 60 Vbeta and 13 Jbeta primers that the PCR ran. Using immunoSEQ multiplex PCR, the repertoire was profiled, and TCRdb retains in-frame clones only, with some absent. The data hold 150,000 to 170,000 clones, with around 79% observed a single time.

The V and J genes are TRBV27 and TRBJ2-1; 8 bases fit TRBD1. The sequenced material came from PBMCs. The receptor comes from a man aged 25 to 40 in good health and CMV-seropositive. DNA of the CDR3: TGTGCCAGCAGTCTACCGCAGGGGGCATCCTACAATGAGCAGTTCTTC. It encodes CASSLPQGASYNEQFF.